This T cell receptor (beta chain) comes out of a study of cytomegalovirus exposure and HLA in healthy donors (dated by TCRdb to 2017 to 2019). A note on the overall study: According to an earlier analysis of a few hundred of the donors, roughly 180 million T cells yielded roughly 100 million unique TCR beta sequences and around 300 Gb of sequence data. The number of donors typed differed by locus, with 629-630 for A, B, C, DRB1 and DQB1, around 500 for DQA1, some 570 for DPA1, and approximately 470 for DPB1. About five DR-DQ haplotypes were treated as single units for association and clustering because of strong linkage in the cohort. Among approximately 370 genotyped donors of the cohort, an average of around 240,000 unique TCR beta nucleotide sequences was sequenced per donor, of which about 18% were non-productive. To study patterns of TCR occurrence, a later analysis re-analyzed previously published TCR beta repertoires from around 670 donors and added high-resolution HLA genotyping. HLA typing covered class I and class II loci at four-digit resolution. To predict cytomegalovirus infection status, the study combined high-throughput TCR immunosequencing, statistical association of individual TCRs with disease status, and machine learning. Along with the approximately 650-subject first cohort, a separate validation cohort of 120 different subjects was used. All discovery cohort repertoires had been generated using a single sequencing platform. The study aimed to test whether cataloging public T cell receptors could reveal signatures of past pathogen exposure. In an earlier analysis of 587 of the donors, high-throughput TCR beta sequencing was used to judge whether each TCR beta V gene segment behaved as functional or pseudogenic. The later analysis used no new phenotypic data to find candidate immune exposures, relying instead on TCR beta sequences and their occurrence across donors. Among the roughly 380 genotyped donors, around 81% belonged to the genetic ancestry cluster associated with self-reported Caucasian donors. Approximately 310 gigabases of sequencing data and approximately 93 million unique TCR sequences were included in an early release covering around 650 HLA-typed donors. Alongside the repertoire data, information on donor age, sex, ethnicity and CMV serostatus was compiled. A later genetic analysis used genome-wide SNP genotypes for about 60% of the roughly 700 donors, treating that subset as a discovery cohort. Using immunosequencing, the study profiled T cell repertoires from some 670 subjects and related those repertoires to cytomegalovirus serostatus.

Via the germline V gene, CDR1 is KGHSH and CDR2 LQKENI. The CDR3 covers 15 residues, taking in both the cysteine and the phenylalanine. The sequence is cut down to CDR3 DNA, 45 bases in frame from base 1. V loses 3 bases, J loses 3 bases, and the germline ends lie 14 bases apart. As to this clone: There is no known antigen for this receptor. Within one base of it there is no much larger clone, and no base qualities were kept.

Overall study outcomes, separate from this receptor: According to a later analysis, TCR association rates differed among HLA loci, with DRB1 alleles showing the most associated TCRs and HLA-C alleles showing the fewest. Compared with equally common non-associated chains, HLA-associated TCR beta chains in a later analysis were more clonally expanded and had lower generation probabilities. Because HLA typing was missing for some donors at each locus, association tests included only the typed subset. Immune exposure information for the cohort was limited to CMV serostatus. The study gave a list of around 170 TCR beta chains associated with cytomegalovirus. The authors suggested that the approach could potentially be generalized to other disease states and immunological phenotypes. In a later genetic analysis, a missense DCLRE1C variant was associated with V-gene and J-gene trimming of TCR beta chains, and the association was replicated in an independent cohort. In an earlier analysis of several hundred of the donors, most TCR beta V segments were observed in productive rearrangements about 90% or about 30% of the time, broadly matching IMGT annotations. Across donors, most TCR sequences were observed very rarely, whereas some public TCRs were present in many individuals. Correlated functional status among segregating V segments might be attributable to linkage disequilibrium, but an unknown experimental factor could not be ruled out. A further reported finding was that TCR beta sequences accurately predicted the HLA-A and HLA-B alleles for most subjects in the first cohort. Some IMGT-functional V segments, including TRBV6-2 and TRBV6-3, could not be distinguished by the 87-base-pair reads and were therefore excluded. In a later analysis, several top co-occurrence clusters were reported to appear linked to parvovirus B19, influenza, CMV and Epstein-Barr virus. In both the original and validation cohorts, the classifier was reported to diagnose cytomegalovirus status with high specificity and sensitivity. A later analysis found that most CMV-associated TCR beta chains appeared HLA-restricted, with HLA associations seemingly driven largely by CMV exposure. The cohort was sequenced for TCR beta chains only, and without alpha or paired-chain data the features that could be detected were limited. When HLA alleles, especially DR and DQ, strongly co-occurred, TCR associations were difficult to assign to individual alleles. A few of the identified cytomegalovirus-associated TCR beta chains were confirmed in vitro to be specific for cytomegalovirus antigens. The sequencing pipeline was judged likely to have produced a cluster of highly shared sequence variants as a technical artifact. Presence/absence analyses assumed roughly uniform sequencing depth across donors, an assumption that may not hold. A later genetic analysis reported fewer N-insertions in productive TCRs among donors in an Asian-associated ancestry cluster than the roughly 700-donor mean. In a later analysis, around 17,000 TCR beta sequences were associated with specific HLA alleles at a false discovery rate of 0.05. Because counts were too low, roughly 17 rarely observed V segments, including chromosome 9 orphons, were left out of the earlier analysis of a few hundred of the donors.

Libraries were built with the immunoSEQ multiplex PCR assay. A mixture of 60 forward primers for TCR Vbeta segments and 13 reverse primers for TCR Jbeta segments was used in the multiplex PCR. Amplification of the CDR3 region of rearranged TCR beta genes was performed with a multiplex PCR assay on genomic DNA. On the Illumina HiSeq System, the amplified TCR beta libraries were sequenced as 87-base-pair reads. The authors' analysis ran thus. A later analysis counted 65 million to 90 million unique TCR beta chains across the 690 or so repertoires, and 9 million to 14 million of these chains were shared by at least two donors. To remove PCR and sequencing errors, raw reads were error-corrected and collapsed into unique sequences using a nearest-neighbor algorithm that merged closely related sequences. Alignment of CDR3 sequences to IMGT reference sequences was used to assign V, D and J gene segments. For a sequence to be retained, at least a six-nucleotide match to both a V gene segment and a J gene segment was required. Rearrangements were classified as productive when the CDR3 lacked stop codons and remained in frame with V and J, and all other rearrangements were classified as non-productive. Following IMGT convention, CDR3 was defined as the stretch from the second conserved V-encoded cysteine up to the conserved J-encoded phenylalanine. The earlier analysis of about 500 of the donors excluded sequences that lacked an unambiguous match to a single V gene segment. An earlier analysis of fewer than 750 of the donors called V segments functional above 56.7% productive rearrangements and segregating when the between-donor standard deviation exceeded 5%. A statistical classification framework was built to diagnose cytomegalovirus status from the catalog of TCR beta chain sequences. In a later analysis, V and J genes were assigned by comparing TCR nucleotide sequences against IMGT/GENE-DB human TR gene sequences. Using the TCRdist pipeline, a later analysis assigned CDR3 sequences along with most-parsimonious VDJ recombination scenarios. In a later analysis, each TCR beta chain was defined by its CDR3 amino acid sequence together with its V-gene family, and reads lacking a unique V-gene family were excluded. In a later analysis, 450 to 600 highly shared, low-generation-probability nucleotide sequences were removed to address suspected cross-contamination and a sequencing artifact. In a later analysis, a clonal expansion index for each public chain was calculated from normalized within-repertoire ranks of inferred template counts. A later analysis computed generation probabilities with a VDJ recombination model fitted to out-of-frame rearrangements, and checked the results against IGoR. In a later analysis, hypergeometric tests were used to score TCR-TCR, TCR-HLA and TCR-CMV co-occurrence, with a repertoire-size bias correction applied to TCR pairs. A later analysis estimated false discovery rates by permuting HLA or CMV assignments 20 times. In a later analysis, co-occurring TCRs were grouped using DBSCAN, with TCRdist sequence similarity added in when clustering inside HLA-allele-positive subsets. For co-occurrence clustering, repertoires with fewer than 30,000 or more than 120,000 public chains were excluded, along with 5 or 6 repertoires with anomalous nucleotide sharing. TCRdb obtained this table from immuneACCESS and retained in-frame rearrangements with V and J assigned. These tables miss some clones; where compared with another copy, unresolved V genes account for less than half of the shortfall, and the remainder is unexplained. Clone size and the V and J calls come from that table; the DNA yielded D and trimming. Counted in this sample were 150,000 to 200,000 clones; 77% of them appeared once. 1.5% to 2% of the sample is taken by the ten largest.

The cohort consisted of 666 healthy bone marrow donors. At the time of sampling, every cohort member was nominally healthy, though immune exposures that went unrecorded were likely present. The donor was CMV seronegative and was included in the group of a few hundred seronegative cohort members. A peripheral blood sample was collected from each donor, and TCR beta sequencing was performed on peripheral blood mononuclear cells. The Qiagen DNeasy Blood Extraction Kit was used to extract genomic DNA from the blood cell samples. The sequence joins TRBV18 to TRBJ1-1, with a tentative D gene TRBD1 over 6 matching bases. The sequence derives from a woman aged 25 to 39 in good health and CMV-seronegative. Source material: PBMCs. The CDR3 loop reads CASSPQGSADTEAFF. The DNA sequence reads TGTGCCAGCTCACCTCAGGGGTCGGCGGACACTGAAGCTTTCTTT. Extended through the reference TRBV18 and TRBJ1-1 proteins, this CDR3 yields the full variable domain: NAGVMQNPRHLVRRRGQEARLRCSPMKGHSHVYWYRQLPEEGLKFMVYLQKENIIDESGMPKERFSAEFPKEGPSILRIQQVVRGDSAAYFCASSPQGSADTEAFFGQGTRLTVV.